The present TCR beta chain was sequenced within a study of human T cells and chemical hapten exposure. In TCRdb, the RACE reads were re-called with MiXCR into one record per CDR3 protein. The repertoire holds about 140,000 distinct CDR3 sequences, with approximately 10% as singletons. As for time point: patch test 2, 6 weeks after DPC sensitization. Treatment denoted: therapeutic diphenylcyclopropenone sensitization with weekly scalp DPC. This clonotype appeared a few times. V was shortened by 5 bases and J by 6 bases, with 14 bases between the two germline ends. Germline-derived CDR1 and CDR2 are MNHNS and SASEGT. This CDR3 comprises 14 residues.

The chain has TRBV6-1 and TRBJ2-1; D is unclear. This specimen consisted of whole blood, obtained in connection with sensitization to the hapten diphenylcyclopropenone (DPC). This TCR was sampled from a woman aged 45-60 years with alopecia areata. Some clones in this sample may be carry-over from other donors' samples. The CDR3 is CASSKSPSANEQFF. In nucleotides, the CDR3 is TGTGCCAGCAGTAAGTCTCCATCGGCCAATGAGCAGTTCTTC.